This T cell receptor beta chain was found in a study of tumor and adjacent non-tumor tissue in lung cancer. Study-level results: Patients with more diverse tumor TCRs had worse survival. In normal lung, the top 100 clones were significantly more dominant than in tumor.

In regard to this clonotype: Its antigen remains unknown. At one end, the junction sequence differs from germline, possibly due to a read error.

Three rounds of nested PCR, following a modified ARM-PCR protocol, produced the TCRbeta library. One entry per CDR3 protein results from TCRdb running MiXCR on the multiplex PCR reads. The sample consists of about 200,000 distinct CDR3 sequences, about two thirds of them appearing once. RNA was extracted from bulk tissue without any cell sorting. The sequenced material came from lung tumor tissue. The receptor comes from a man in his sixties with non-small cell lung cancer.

The CDR3 sequence: CTSSALGGDTGELFF. The CDR3 DNA reads TGTACCAGCAGTGCATTAGGGGGTGACACAGGGGAGCTGTTTTTT. This chain links TRBV6-1 with TRBJ2-2, with D maybe TRBD1 (6 bases). The CDR3 has 15 amino acids. Germline V gene sequence: CDR1 MNHNS, CDR2 SASEGT.